This T cell receptor beta chain was recorded in a study of PD-L1 blockade in urothelial cancer. This clone appeared once. The junction does not match germline at one end; this may be a read error. Specified time point: pretreatment peripheral blood. Each patient gave between 1 and 8 samples of peripheral blood mononuclear cells, which were collected pretreatment and during treatment. This CDR3 region has 13 residues. Germline V gives CDR1 SSHAT, CDR2 FNYEAQ (reference sequence). Here immunoSEQ multiplex PCR was the method, and the copy in TCRdb shows in-frame clones only, minus some. The data hold 84,000 or so clones, with over 65% observed a single time.

Material: PBMCs, obtained around atezolizumab (anti-PD-L1) treatment. The TCR originated in a man aged 55 to 70 with urothelial cancer. The genes are TRBV7-7 and TRBJ1-1, with D perhaps TRBD1 (5 bases). CDR3 amino acids: CASSLAWGAEAFF. In DNA form, the CDR3 reads TGTGCTAGCAGCTTAGCTTGGGGCGCTGAAGCTTTCTTT.